There are a few counts of the clone carrying this T cell receptor (beta chain). Specified time point: sample taken at primary tumor resection. Whole RNA obtained from tumor, nontumor lung or frozen PBMC underwent sequencing without sorting. Per the germline V gene, CDR1 is MNHEY and CDR2 is SVGAGI. The ends were cut back, 4 bases at V and 7 bases at J, with 13 bases in the middle. The CDR3 contains 14 residues. This sample is part of a study of spatial heterogeneity in lung cancer. On the study more broadly: Sequences of the beta chain were consistently detected in greater numbers than alpha-chain sequences. On average, each unique TCR and UMI combination appeared more than ten times in raw reads.

All TCR cDNA molecules were individually tagged with a unique molecular identifier. Using its own MiXCR run on the 5' RACE reads, TCRdb lists one record per CDR3 protein. The repertoire has 82,000 or so distinct CDR3 sequences, around 12% of them found once; the top ten carry about 4.6%. The V call is TRBV6-5, the J call TRBJ1-4, with a tentative D call TRBD1 (5 bases). This sample comprised PBMCs, obtained at surgery. The sequence was obtained from a male donor with early-stage non-small cell lung cancer. CDR3 protein: CASSSPSQGEKLFF. The CDR3 DNA follows: TGTGCCAGCAGTTCCCCGTCCCAGGGTGAAAAACTGTTTTTT.